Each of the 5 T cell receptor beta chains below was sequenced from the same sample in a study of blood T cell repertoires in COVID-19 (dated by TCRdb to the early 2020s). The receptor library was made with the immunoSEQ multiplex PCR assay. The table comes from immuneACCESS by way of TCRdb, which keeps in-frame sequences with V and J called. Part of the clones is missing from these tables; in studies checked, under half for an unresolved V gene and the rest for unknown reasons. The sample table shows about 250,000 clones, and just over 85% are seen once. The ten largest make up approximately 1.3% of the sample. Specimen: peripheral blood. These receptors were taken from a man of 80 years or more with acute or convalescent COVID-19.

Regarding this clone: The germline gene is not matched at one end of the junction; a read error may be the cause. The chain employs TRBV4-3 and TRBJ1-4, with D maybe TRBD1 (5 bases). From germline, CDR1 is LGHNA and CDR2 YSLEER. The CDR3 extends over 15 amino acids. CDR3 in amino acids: CASSQEGEGLETLFF. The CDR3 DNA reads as TGCGCCAGCAGCCAAGAAGGGGAGGGTCTTGAAACACTGTTTTTT.

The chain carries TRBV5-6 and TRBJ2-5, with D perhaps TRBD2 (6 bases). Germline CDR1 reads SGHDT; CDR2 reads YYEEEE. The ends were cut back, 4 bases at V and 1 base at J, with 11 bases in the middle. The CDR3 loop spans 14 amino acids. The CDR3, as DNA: TGTGCCAGCAGCGCACCTAGCGTCCAAGAGACCCAGTACTTC. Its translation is CASSAPSVQETQYF.

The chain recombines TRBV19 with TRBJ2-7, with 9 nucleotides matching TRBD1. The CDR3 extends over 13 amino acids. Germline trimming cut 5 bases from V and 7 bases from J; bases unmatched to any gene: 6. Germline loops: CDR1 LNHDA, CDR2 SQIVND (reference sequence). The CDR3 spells CASSQQGAKEQYF. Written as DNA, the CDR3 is TGTGCCAGTAGTCAACAGGGGGCGAAGGAGCAGTACTTC.

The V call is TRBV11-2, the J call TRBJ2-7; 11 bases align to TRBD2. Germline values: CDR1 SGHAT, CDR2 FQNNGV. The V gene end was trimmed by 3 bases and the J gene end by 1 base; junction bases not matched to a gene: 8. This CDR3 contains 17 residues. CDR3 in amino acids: CASSFSAGLAASYEQYF. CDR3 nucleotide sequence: TGTGCCAGCAGCTTCAGTGCGGGACTAGCGGCTTCCTACGAGCAGTACTTC.

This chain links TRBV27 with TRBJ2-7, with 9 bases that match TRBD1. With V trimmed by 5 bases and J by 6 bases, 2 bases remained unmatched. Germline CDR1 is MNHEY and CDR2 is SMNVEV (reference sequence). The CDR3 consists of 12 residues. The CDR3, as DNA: TGTGCCAGCAGTGGGACAGGGAGCGAGCAGTACTTC. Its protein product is CASSGTGSEQYF.